These 8 T cell receptor beta chains originate from one sample sequenced in a study of T cells in Graves' hyperthyroidism and ophthalmopathy. RNA transcripts were the template for amplifying TCR beta CDR3 regions. RT-PCR in the first round (using the HTBI primer set) targeted the TCR CDR3. TCRdb re-derived calls from the multiplex PCR reads in MiXCR, one entry per CDR3 protein. The sample yields almost 500,000 distinct CDR3 sequences, about 20% seen once. Sequencing was done on a sample of blood. Receptors originate from a woman between 70 and 85 years old with Graves' ophthalmopathy.

The J gene is TRBJ2-3, the V gene TRBV4-3; D is unclear. Germline V gene sequence: CDR1 LGHNA, CDR2 YSLEER. The CDR3 covers 16 residues. The germline V and J ends were trimmed by 0 bases and 9 bases, with 19 bases remaining between them. The CDR3 region is CASSQDIAQPRDTQYF. The DNA for the CDR3 is TGCGCCAGCAGCCAAGACATCGCCCAGCCAAGAGACACGCAGTATTTT.

This clonotype was seen ten or more times. The V call is TRBV11-2, the J call TRBJ2-3; 8 nucleotides agree with TRBD2. With 1 base clipped from V and 8 bases from J, the junction kept 11 bases outside the gene matches. CDR1 and CDR2 from the germline V gene are SGHAT and FQNNGV. The CDR3 runs to 16 residues. CDR3: CASSLGGSGKLGTQYF. The CDR3 coding sequence is TGTGCCAGCAGCTTAGGTGGTAGCGGGAAGTTAGGTACGCAGTATTTT. Variable domain in full (rest from reference TRBV11-2 and TRBJ2-3): EAGVAQSPRYKIIEKRQSVAFWCNPISGHATLYWYQQILGQGPKLLIQFQNNGVVDDSQLPKDRFSAERLKGVDSTLKIQPAKLEDSAVYLCASSLGGSGKLGTQYFGPGTRLTVL.

This clonotype occurred many times. This chain uses TRBV7-2 with TRBJ2-3; the D call may be TRBD1 or TRBD2 (6 bases each). CDR1 and CDR2 (germline): SGHTA, FQGNSA. The CDR3 spans 15 residues. Trimming pared 5 bases from V and 9 bases from J, leaving 21 bases between. CDR3 nucleotide sequence: TGTGCCAGCAGCCCCCAGAGAGGGGGGCTAGAAACGCAGTATTTT. It encodes CASSPQRGGLETQYF. The full variable domain, its missing parts supplied by reference TRBV7-2 and TRBJ2-3, is GAGVSQSPSNKVTEKGKDVELRCDPISGHTALYWYRQSLGQGLEFLIYFQGNSAPDKSGLPSDRFSAERTGGSVSTLTIQRTQQEDSAVYLCASSPQRGGLETQYFGPGTRLTVL.

Here the CDR3 reads CASSERGSGANVLTF. The CDR3 bases are TGTGCCAGCAGCGAGCGGGGCTCTGGGGCCAACGTCCTGACTTTC. The genes are TRBV27 and TRBJ2-6; the match to TRBD2 covers 7 bases. Trimming removed 6 bases from V and 0 bases from J; junction bases left unmatched: 2. CDR1 MNHEY and CDR2 SMNVEV come from the germline V gene (reference sequence). CDR3 length: 15 amino acids.

This clonotype was counted only a few times. The chain couples TRBV7-2 to TRBJ2-7, with TRBD2 matching 8 bases. The CDR3 is made up of 16 amino acids. Germline CDR1 SGHTA, CDR2 FQGNSA. V gave up 0 bases and J gave up 9 bases; unmatched junction bases: 13. In DNA, the CDR3 is TGTGCCAGCAGCTTAGCTAGCGGGAAATTGGGGTTGGGGCAGTACTTC. It encodes CASSLASGKLGLGQYF.

This clonotype was observed a handful of times. The rearrangement joins TRBV10-3 to TRBJ1-2, with D unclear. This CDR3 region has 12 residues. CDR1 is ENHRY and CDR2 is SYGVKD in the germline V gene. V shed 10 bases and J shed 0 bases, with 9 bases lying between them. DNA of the CDR3: TGTGCCACCAGACCTACTAACTATGGCTACACCTTC. As protein: CATRPTNYGYTF.

V is TRBV7-9 and J is TRBJ1-1, with 7 bases matching TRBD1. Looked up from germline, CDR1 is SEHNR and CDR2 is FQNEAQ (reference sequence). The CDR3 is made up of 16 amino acids. The junction had 9 bases not matched to a gene; V was cut back by 5 bases and J by 0 bases. In nucleotides, the CDR3 is TGTGCCAGCAGCGAACAGGGGAGATATTTGAACACTGAAGCTTTCTTT. The encoded protein is CASSEQGRYLNTEAFF.

The genes are TRBV4-3 and TRBJ1-2; TRBD1 agrees at 8 bases. Germline V lookup: CDR1 LGHNA, CDR2 YSLEER. Trimming removed 0 bases from V and 4 bases from J; junction bases left unmatched: 10. This CDR3 comprises 17 residues. CDR3 DNA sequence: TGCGCCAGCAGCCAAGAAGGGGGGACAGGAAGTCGCTATGGCTACACCTTC. This encodes CASSQEGGTGSRYGYTF.